This entry lists 31 T cell receptor beta chains sequenced from one sample in a study of technical replicates of blood from several donors. Using immunoSEQ multiplex PCR, the repertoire was profiled, and TCRdb retains in-frame clones only, with some absent. The sample lists 55,000 to 75,000 clones, about 95% occurring once. Specimen: PBMCs. The receptors here all came from a human donor in good health. Some clones in this sample may be carry-over from other donors' samples.

This clone showed up just once. This chain uses TRBV4-1 with TRBJ2-1; 8 bases align to TRBD2. The V segment lost 4 bases and the J segment 8 bases; nucleotides outside the gene matches: 10. This CDR3 has 15 amino acids. The germline CDR1 and CDR2 sequences are MGHRA and YSYEKL. The CDR3 protein is CASSPDRGGFDEQFF. As DNA, the CDR3 is TGCGCCAGCAGCCCCGATCGGGGGGGGTTCGATGAGCAGTTCTTC.

The chain combines TRBV7-2 with TRBJ2-7; TRBD2 matches at 7 bases. Losses at the gene ends were 1 base for V and 0 bases for J; bases not matched to a gene: 6. Germline CDR1 and CDR2: SGHTA and FQGNSA. The CDR3 is 16 amino acids. The CDR3 DNA is TGTGCCAGCAGCTTAGGCGCTACGGGGGGCTCCTACGAGCAGTACTTC. Residues: CASSLGATGGSYEQYF.

The chain carries TRBV27 and TRBJ1-2; 7 nucleotides align to TRBD1. J gave up 7 bases and V 5 bases, and 13 bases lay outside the gene matches. Germline values: CDR1 MNHEY, CDR2 SMNVEV (reference sequence). The CDR3 is 15 amino acids. CDR3 sequence reads: CASSPHLDRVLGYTF. CDR3 DNA: TGTGCCAGCAGTCCACACCTAGACAGGGTTCTTGGCTACACCTTC.

V is TRBV9 and J is TRBJ2-1, with 8 bases matching TRBD1. V lost 3 bases and J lost 5; bases outside the gene matches: 7. Germline CDR1 is SGDLS and CDR2 is YYNGEE. The CDR3 extends over 15 amino acids. CDR3 region: CASSGSGGRNNEQFF. CDR3 nucleotides: TGTGCCAGCAGCGGGTCAGGGGGCAGGAACAATGAGCAGTTCTTC.

This clone was counted a single time. J is TRBJ1-2 and V is TRBV9; weak D call: TRBD1 (6 bases). The V gene's germline CDR1 is SGDLS and CDR2 YYNGEE. The V gene lost 4 bases and the J gene lost 1 base, with 17 bases spanning the gap. The CDR3 is made up of 16 amino acids. This CDR3 reads CASSPRRTAYNYGYTF. In DNA, the CDR3 is TGTGCCAGCAGCCCACGTCGGACAGCTTATAACTATGGCTACACCTTC.

The chain combines TRBV11-2 with TRBJ1-1; TRBD1 matches at 11 bases. Trimming at V came to 5 bases and at J to 0 bases, leaving 2 bases not matched to a gene. The CDR3 has 15 amino acids. The V gene's germline CDR1 is SGHAT and CDR2 FQNNGV. CDR3 residues: CASSQDRGLNTEAFF. The CDR3 nucleotides read TGTGCCAGCAGCCAGGACAGGGGGCTGAACACTGAAGCTTTCTTT.

CDR3 amino acids: CASSRYGSAYEQYF. CDR3 nucleotide sequence: TGCGCCAGCAGCAGGTACGGGTCGGCCTACGAGCAGTACTTC. This sequence joins TRBV5-1 and TRBJ2-7; the D is unclear. CDR3 size: 14 residues. Looked up from germline, CDR1 is SGHRS and CDR2 is YFSETQ. Trimming left V 4 bases short and J 2 bases short, with 13 bases between.

This rearrangement joins TRBV11-2 to TRBJ2-2; 9 nucleotides align to TRBD2. With 5 bases clipped from V and 5 bases from J, the junction kept 9 bases outside the gene matches. The length of the CDR3 is 16 residues. CDR1 is SGHAT, CDR2 FQNNGV, per germline. CDR3 nucleotides: TGTGCCAGCAGCGAGACGCCTAGCGGGGCGACCGGGGAGCTGTTTTTT. It translates to CASSETPSGATGELFF.

This sequence joins TRBV10-3 and TRBJ2-7; 13 nucleotides line up with TRBD2. The V gene end was trimmed by 6 bases and the J gene end by 11 bases; junction bases not matched to a gene: 13. Germline-derived CDR1 and CDR2 are ENHRY and SYGVKD. There are 15 residues in the CDR3. DNA for the CDR3: TGTGCCATCAGAGACAGGGGACTAGCGGGAACGAGGGAGTACTTC. It specifies CAIRDRGLAGTREYF.

This chain links TRBV25-1 with TRBJ1-2; 8 positions agree with TRBD1. Germline lookup yields CDR1 MGHDK and CDR2 SYGVNS. CDR3 size: 15 residues. The junction had 7 bases not matched to a gene; V was cut back by 3 bases and J by 4 bases. DNA of the CDR3: TGTGCCAGCAGTGATGAACAGGGGGTAGTCTATGGCTACACCTTC. Translated, it gives CASSDEQGVVYGYTF.

This chain uses TRBV5-6 with TRBJ2-1; a possible D gene is TRBD1 (5 bases). Germline CDR1 reads SGHDT; CDR2 reads YYEEEE. This CDR3 contains 14 residues. V gave up 5 bases and J gave up 5 bases, with 14 bases separating them. CDR3 sequence reads: CASSLLGANNEQFF. DNA of the CDR3: TGTGCCAGCAGTCTTTTAGGGGCCAACAATGAGCAGTTCTTC.

The chain recombines TRBV25-1 with TRBJ2-5; D not resolved. The CDR3 totals 12 residues. Germline V gene data show CDR1 as MGHDK and CDR2 as SYGVNS. V lost 3 bases, J lost 5 bases, and 7 bases lay in between. The CDR3 is CASSDLGETQYF. The CDR3 nucleotides read TGTGCCAGCAGTGATCTCGGGGAGACCCAGTACTTC.

This sequence joins TRBV7-2 and TRBJ1-1; D gene unclear. The CDR3 has 13 residues. Germline V lookup: CDR1 SGHTA, CDR2 FQGNSA. V lost 6 bases and J 0 bases, leaving 8 bases between the germline ends. This CDR3 reads CASRLGMNTEAFF. The CDR3 coding sequence is TGTGCCAGCAGGCTAGGAATGAACACTGAAGCTTTCTTT.

This clone occurred once. The V and J genes are TRBV7-2 and TRBJ1-5, with D unclear. The CDR3 is 13 amino acids. Germline CDR1 is SGHTA and CDR2 is FQGNSA. The V end was cut by 7 bases, the J end by 5 bases, with 12 bases between. CDR3 sequence reads: CASNTNRDQPQHF. CDR3 nucleotide sequence: TGTGCCAGCAACACGAACAGAGATCAGCCCCAGCATTTT. Filled out from reference TRBV7-2 and TRBJ1-5, the complete variable domain reads GAGVSQSPSNKVTEKGKDVELRCDPISGHTALYWYRQSLGQGLEFLIYFQGNSAPDKSGLPSDRFSAERTGGSVSTLTIQRTQQEDSAVYLCASNTNRDQPQHFGDGTRLSIL.

The rearrangement joins TRBV9 to TRBJ1-2; no reliable D call. The V end lost 0 bases, the J end lost 4 bases, and 10 bases lay between the germline ends. The CDR3 consists of 14 residues. CDR1 and CDR2 (germline): SGDLS, YYNGEE. The CDR3 DNA reads TGTGCCAGCAGCGTAGACGCAGGCGTCTATGGCTACACCTTC. This gives the protein CASSVDAGVYGYTF. The variable domain in full, with the rest retrieved from reference TRBV9 and TRBJ1-2, is DSGVTQTPKHLITATGQRVTLRCSPRSGDLSVYWYQQSLDQGLQFLIQYYNGEERAKGNILERFSAQQFPDLHSELNLSSLELGDSALYFCASSVDAGVYGYTFGSGTRLTVV.

The chain combines TRBV4-1 with TRBJ2-2; D possibly corresponds to TRBD2 (6 bases). The germline V gene has CDR1 MGHRA and CDR2 YSYEKL. This CDR3 comprises 16 residues. V lost 1 base to trimming and J lost 6 bases, with 15 bases between them. CDR3 in amino acids: CASSQANMGGPGELFF. CDR3 in DNA: TGCGCCAGCAGCCAAGCGAACATGGGGGGTCCCGGGGAGCTGTTTTTT.

CDR3 amino acids: CAIRSGTGTSQPQHF. The CDR3 bases are TGTGCCATCCGATCCGGGACAGGGACGTCTCAGCCCCAGCATTTT. The rearrangement joins TRBV10-3 to TRBJ1-5; 9 bases line up with TRBD1. The CDR3 runs 15 residues. The germline CDR1 and CDR2 sequences are ENHRY and SYGVKD. The V segment lost 8 bases and the J segment 6 bases; nucleotides outside the gene matches: 11.

V and J are TRBV4-3 and TRBJ1-6, with D uncertain. Germline V lookup: CDR1 LGHNA, CDR2 YSLEER. The V gene lost 1 base and the J gene lost 7 bases, with 8 bases spanning the gap. The CDR3 totals 14 residues. In nucleotides, the CDR3 is TGCGCCAGCAGCCAAGCACCTAGGAATTCACCCCTCCACTTT. Translated, it gives CASSQAPRNSPLHF.

This chain uses TRBV6-1 with TRBJ1-4, with TRBD1 as a possible D gene (5 bases). V lost 4 bases to trimming and J lost 1 base, with 16 bases between them. The CDR3 runs 17 residues. Germline values: CDR1 MNHNS, CDR2 SASEGT. CDR3 loop: CASSVQAAWGTNEKLFF. For the CDR3, the DNA is TGTGCCAGCAGTGTACAGGCAGCCTGGGGAACTAATGAAAAACTGTTTTTT.

This clone was observed a single time. The rearrangement joins TRBV13 to TRBJ1-3; the match to TRBD1 covers 11 bases. Losses at the gene ends were 5 bases for V and 1 base for J; bases not matched to a gene: 4. Looked up from germline, CDR1 is PRHDT and CDR2 is FYEKMQ (reference sequence). The CDR3 length is 16 residues. The CDR3 DNA reads TGTGCCAGCAGCCCGGGGACAGGGGGATCTGGAAACACCATATATTTT. Its translation: CASSPGTGGSGNTIYF. Full variable domain (outside the CDR3, taken from reference TRBV13 and TRBJ1-3): AAGVIQSPRHLIKEKRETATLKCYPIPRHDTVYWYQQGPGQDPQFLISFYEKMQSDKGSIPDRFSAQQFSDYHSELNMSSLELGDSALYFCASSPGTGGSGNTIYFGEGSWLTVV.

This chain links TRBV2 with TRBJ2-7, with 8 bases identical to TRBD1. Germline CDR1 is SNHLY and CDR2 is FYNNEI. Unmatched junction bases numbered 13, after V lost 2 bases and J lost 4 bases. There are 17 residues in the CDR3. CDR3 nucleotide sequence: TGTGCCAGCAGTGAAACCCCCCCAGGGGGCGCTTCGTACGAGCAGTACTTC. Encoded protein: CASSETPPGGASYEQYF.

The chain links TRBV30 to TRBJ2-3; TRBD2 aligns across 7 bases. The trim removed 2 bases at V and 0 bases at J, leaving 8 bases unmatched. Germline CDR1 is GTSNPN and CDR2 is SVGIG (reference sequence). CDR3 length: 16 amino acids. The CDR3, as DNA: TGTGCCTGGAGTACCCGACTAGCATATAGCACAGATACGCAGTATTTT. It encodes CAWSTRLAYSTDTQYF.

The chain employs TRBV7-3 and TRBJ2-6; tentatively, D is TRBD1 (6 bases). The germline V and J ends were trimmed by 6 bases and 2 bases, with 14 bases remaining between them. The CDR3 runs 16 residues. Germline lookup yields CDR1 SGHTA and CDR2 FQGTGA. CDR3 loop: CASSFVGGAGANVLTF. CDR3 DNA sequence: TGTGCCAGCAGTTTTGTTGGGGGCGCTGGGGCCAACGTCCTGACTTTC.

The chain has TRBV4-2 and TRBJ1-1, with D uncertain. Trimming shortened V by 1 base and J by 1 base, and 10 bases separated the two germline ends. Looked up from germline, CDR1 is LGHNA and CDR2 is YNFKEQ. The CDR3 covers 15 residues. The CDR3 reads CASSQGEERNTEAFF. CDR3 nucleotide sequence: TGTGCCAGCAGCCAAGGAGAAGAAAGGAACACTGAAGCTTTCTTT.

The chain carries TRBV7-2 and TRBJ2-7, with 12 bases fitting TRBD2. Trimming at V came to 4 bases and at J to 5 bases, leaving 9 bases not matched to a gene. The CDR3 sequence is 16 residues long. Germline CDR1 SGHTA, CDR2 FQGNSA. CDR3 amino acids: CASSSRPSGRVDEQYF. The CDR3 nucleotides are TGTGCCAGCAGCTCTCGCCCTAGCGGGAGGGTGGACGAGCAGTACTTC.

J is TRBJ1-2 and V is TRBV5-1; TRBD1 matches 12 bases. Trimming removed 5 bases from V and 8 bases from J; junction bases left unmatched: 19. CDR3 length: 18 amino acids. Germline assignment: CDR1 SGHRS and CDR2 YFSETQ. The chain's CDR3 is CASRFQTGTGGDRGGYTF. CDR3 coding DNA: TGCGCCAGCAGATTTCAGACCGGGACAGGGGGCGATCGGGGCGGCTACACCTTC.

The chain employs TRBV7-8 and TRBJ2-1; 9 bases align to TRBD2. With 3 bases clipped from V and 0 bases from J, the junction kept 9 bases outside the gene matches. The CDR3 runs to 18 residues. Germline CDR1 SGHVS, CDR2 FQNEAQ. CDR3 in amino acids: CASSLPEAGGDSYNEQFF. The CDR3 DNA follows: TGTGCCAGCAGCTTGCCGGAGGCGGGAGGGGACTCCTACAATGAGCAGTTCTTC.

The chain is built from TRBV5-1 and TRBJ2-5, with TRBD2 identical over 10 bases. The CDR3 contains 15 residues. The germline V gene encodes CDR1 SGHRS and CDR2 YFSETQ. V trimming: 0 bases; J trimming: 3 bases; junction bases outside the gene matches: 2. CDR3 sequence: CASSLAGTSEETQYF. In nucleotides, the CDR3 is TGCGCCAGCAGCTTGGCGGGGACTAGCGAAGAGACCCAGTACTTC.

In the case of this clone: It is unclear where the CDR3 begins or ends on the DNA, so no DNA is shown, and the CDR3 is as TCRdb lists it. V and J are TRBV29-1 and TRBJ1-5; the table's D call of TRBD1 was not tested on the DNA. Germline values: CDR1 SQVTM, CDR2 ANQGSEA. The CDR3 is 13 residues long, ends included. This CDR3 is CSVSGQGDQPQHF.

J is TRBJ2-3 and V is TRBV6-1; D might be TRBD2 (7 bases). The CDR3 loop spans 16 amino acids. Germline values: CDR1 MNHNS, CDR2 SASEGT. Trimming pared 4 bases from V and 9 bases from J, leaving 23 bases between. CDR3 in amino acids: CASSVRGAAKIGTQYF. CDR3 sequence (DNA): TGTGCCAGCAGTGTACGGGGGGCCGCGAAGATAGGGACGCAGTATTTT.

The chain links TRBV7-9 to TRBJ1-2, with TRBD1 matching over 7 bases. Germline V gene data show CDR1 as SEHNR and CDR2 as FQNEAQ (reference sequence). The V and J ends lost 5 bases and 4 bases, in that order; junction bases with no gene match: 4. The CDR3 consists of 13 residues. In DNA form, the CDR3 reads TGTGCCAGCAGCCGGGACAGCTTCTATGGCTACACCTTC. Amino acids: CASSRDSFYGYTF.